A single sample gave rise to the 5 T cell receptor beta chains below, sequenced in a study of cytomegalovirus exposure and HLA in healthy donors. The PCR was carried out with 60 Vbeta primers and 13 Jbeta primers. The method was immunoSEQ multiplex PCR; TCRdb's version includes in-frame clones alone and lacks a portion of them. The repertoire holds 100,000 to 150,000 clones, roughly 10% seen once, with 4.5% to 5% in the top ten. The sequenced sample was PBMCs. These receptors all stem from a woman aged 18-29 years in good health and CMV-seropositive.

There are a few counts of this clone. The rearrangement joins TRBV18 to TRBJ2-1, with 7 bases lining up with TRBD1. Losses at the gene ends were 3 bases for V and 5 bases for J; bases not matched to a gene: 7. This CDR3 has 15 residues. Germline lookup yields CDR1 KGHSH and CDR2 LQKENI. CDR3 in amino acids: CASSPRQGPNNEQFF. The CDR3 nucleotides are TGTGCCAGCTCACCCAGACAGGGTCCCAACAATGAGCAGTTCTTC.

The V and J genes are TRBV19 and TRBJ2-7; perhaps TRBD2 as D (6 bases). Trimming stripped 4 bases from V and 4 bases from J, with 17 bases between. In germline, CDR1 is LNHDA, CDR2 SQIVND (reference sequence). CDR3 size: 15 residues. CDR3 sequence (DNA): TGTGCCAGTAGTAACGTCCGCCGAGGGACTTACGAGCAGTACTTC. This translates into CASSNVRRGTYEQYF.

V usage is TRBV4-2 and J usage is TRBJ2-1; D is uncertain. CDR3 length equals 16 residues. CDR1 is LGHNA, CDR2 YNFKEQ, per germline. Trimming removed 3 bases at V and 0 bases at J, with 12 bases between. The CDR3 nucleotides read TGTGCCAGCAGCCACGAATTAGTGAGCTCCTACAATGAGCAGTTCTTC. Translated: CASSHELVSSYNEQFF.

This chain joins TRBV13 and TRBJ2-7, with 10 bases identical to TRBD2. The CDR3 loop spans 18 amino acids. J lost 0 bases, V lost 0 bases, and 8 bases had no gene match. Germline CDR1 and CDR2: PRHDT and FYEKMQ (reference sequence). Here the CDR3 reads CASSLGLLAGPYSYEQYF. CDR3 nucleotides: TGTGCCAGCAGCTTAGGCCTACTAGCGGGACCTTACTCCTACGAGCAGTACTTC.

The chain has TRBV5-1 and TRBJ2-1, with TRBD2 matching 15 bases. The CDR3 is 18 residues long. The V gene's germline CDR1 is SGHRS and CDR2 YFSETQ. Trimming removed 3 bases from V and 8 bases from J; junction bases left unmatched: 12. CDR3 protein: CASSYSGTSGRPEDEQFF. As DNA, the CDR3 is TGCGCCAGCAGCTATAGTGGGACTAGCGGGAGGCCGGAGGATGAGCAGTTCTTC.